This T cell receptor beta chain was observed in a study of T cells after yellow fever vaccination. There are a few counts of this clonotype. Each CDR3 protein gets one entry after TCRdb re-called the 5' RACE reads with MiXCR. The table lists some 110,000 distinct CDR3 sequences, roughly 7.9% of them singletons. Trimming took 3 bases from V and 2 from J; bases not matched to a gene: 4. CDR3 length: 15 amino acids. Looked up from germline, CDR1 is SGHAT and CDR2 is FQNNGV. V usage is TRBV11-2 and J usage is TRBJ2-5; 9 nucleotides match TRBD1. The input for sequencing was CD4+ T cells sorted from PBMCs, taken around 45 days after the first yellow fever vaccination. This receptor was obtained from a man aged 18 to 35 who received the YFV17D yellow fever vaccine. This chain's CDR3 is CASSLGDRGQETQYF. The DNA for the CDR3 is TGTGCCAGCAGCTTGGGAGACAGGGGGCAAGAGACCCAGTACTTC. The entire variable domain, with the rest obtained from reference TRBV11-2 and TRBJ2-5, is as follows: EAGVAQSPRYKIIEKRQSVAFWCNPISGHATLYWYQQILGQGPKLLIQFQNNGVVDDSQLPKDRFSAERLKGVDSTLKIQPAKLEDSAVYLCASSLGDRGQETQYFGPGTRLLVL.